The source of this T cell receptor (beta chain) is a study of post-analysis software for immune sequencing data. Concerning this clonotype: Its specificity is not known.

CDR1 is LNHDA and CDR2 is SQIVND in the germline V gene (reference sequence). The trim removed 5 bases at V and 10 bases at J, leaving 7 bases unmatched. CDR3 length: 14 amino acids. General study findings and limits: Controls had significantly higher normalized Chao1 diversity than multiple sclerosis patients. Compared with controls, patients had more of about five TRBV segments, including TRBV5-6, TRBV5-1 and TRBV20-1.

Unique molecular identifiers tagged the TCR beta cDNA libraries. Via MiXCR, TCRdb re-called the PCR reads, giving one row per CDR3 protein. The sample has hundreds of thousands of distinct CDR3 sequences; 59% are singletons. The receptor comes from a girl aged 2 to 10 with multiple sclerosis. Material: blood. The chain joins TRBV19 to TRBJ2-1; TRBD2 matches 11 bases. The CDR3 sequence is CASSFTSGGIEQFF. In DNA form, the CDR3 reads TGTGCCAGTAGTTTTACTAGCGGGGGCATCGAGCAGTTCTTC. Full variable domain (remainder filled in from reference TRBV19 and TRBJ2-1): DGGITQSPKYLFRKEGQNVTLSCEQNLNHDAMYWYRQDPGQGLRLIYYSQIVNDFQKGDIAEGYSVSREKKESFPLTVTSAQKNPTAFYLCASSFTSGGIEQFFGPGTRLTVL.